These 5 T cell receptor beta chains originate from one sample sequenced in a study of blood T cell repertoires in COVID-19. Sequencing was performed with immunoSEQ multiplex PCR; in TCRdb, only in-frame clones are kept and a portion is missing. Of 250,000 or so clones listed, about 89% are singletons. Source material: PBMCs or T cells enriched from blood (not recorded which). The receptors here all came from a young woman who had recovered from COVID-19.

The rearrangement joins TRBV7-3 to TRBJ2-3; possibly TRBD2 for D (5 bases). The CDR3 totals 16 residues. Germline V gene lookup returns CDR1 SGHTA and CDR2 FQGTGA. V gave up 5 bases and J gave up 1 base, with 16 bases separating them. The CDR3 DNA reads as TGTGCCAGCAGCCCCGCAAGCCCGGAGGGCACAGATACGCAGTATTTT. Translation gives CASSPASPEGTDTQYF.

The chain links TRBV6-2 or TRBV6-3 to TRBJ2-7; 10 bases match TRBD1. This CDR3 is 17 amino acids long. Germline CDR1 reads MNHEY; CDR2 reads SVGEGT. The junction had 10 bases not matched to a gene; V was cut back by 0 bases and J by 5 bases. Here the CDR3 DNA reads TGTGCCAGCAGTTACTCACCTAGGACAGGGGGGTTGGACGAGCAGTACTTC. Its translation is CASSYSPRTGGLDEQYF.

CDR3 bases: TGTGCCAGCAGTGAAAGAGGCCGTAGCACAGATACGCAGTATTTT. Amino acid sequence: CASSERGRSTDTQYF. J is TRBJ2-3 and V is TRBV2; D remains unclear. Germline values: CDR1 SNHLY, CDR2 FYNNEI. V lost 2 bases to trimming and J lost 0 bases, with 9 bases between them. The CDR3 extends over 15 amino acids.

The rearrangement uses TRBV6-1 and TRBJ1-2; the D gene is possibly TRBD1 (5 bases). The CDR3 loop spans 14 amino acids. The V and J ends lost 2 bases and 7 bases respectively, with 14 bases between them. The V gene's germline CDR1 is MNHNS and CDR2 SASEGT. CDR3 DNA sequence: TGTGCCAGCAGTGAATTAGGGCAGGGAGGTGGCTACACCTTC. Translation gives CASSELGQGGGYTF.

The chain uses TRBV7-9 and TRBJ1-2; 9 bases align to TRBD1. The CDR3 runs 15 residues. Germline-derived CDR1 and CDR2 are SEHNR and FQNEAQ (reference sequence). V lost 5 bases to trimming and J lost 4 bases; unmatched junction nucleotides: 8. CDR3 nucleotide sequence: TGTGCCAGCAGCACGGGGACAGGGAGTCTCTATGGCTACACCTTC. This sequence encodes CASSTGTGSLYGYTF.